This T cell receptor (beta chain) was sequenced for a study of T cells in Graves' hyperthyroidism and ophthalmopathy (dated by TCRdb to the late 2010s). About the full investigation: Peripheral blood was collected at initial diagnosis, before any treatment. To identify distinguishing TCR V-J signatures, a discovery cohort of about a hundred patients was used, comprising some 43 with Graves' ophthalmopathy and some 57 with stable Graves' hyperthyroidism. Prospective prediction of ophthalmopathy was tested in an independent validation cohort consisting of some 18 hyperthyroidism patients and around 16 patients who later progressed to ophthalmopathy. The 95 to 100 discovery patients were randomly split 7:3 into training and test sets. In addition, the study compared T-cell repertoires in thyroid tissue and in blood from six Graves' hyperthyroidism patients. After sampling, hyperthyroidism patients received methimazole starting at 30 mg daily, and ophthalmopathy patients received high-dose intravenous methylprednisolone. The paper describes TCR Vbeta CDR3 sequencing of roughly 130 peripheral blood samples, made up of 43 ophthalmopathy patients, over 70 hyperthyroidism patients and some 17 progressor patients.

The TCR beta CDR3 regions were amplified from RNA transcripts. The TCR CDR3 was subjected to a first round of RT-PCR using the HTBI primer set and the Qiagen OneStep RT-PCR kit. A second multiplex PCR round built the libraries, followed by size selection and purification. The libraries were sequenced on an Illumina HiSeq2000 using paired-end 100 bp reads. Per the authors' processing: SOAPnuke was used to process the raw data, removing reads that contained adapters or uncalled bases, had a mean Phred below 15, or lacked an exact match to the constant primer or identifier. High-quality paired reads were merged with COPE v1.2.5, and unique nucleotide sequences were defined as clonotypes. MiTCR v1.1 was used to align clonotypes to the IMGT TRBV, TRBD and TRBJ reference segments. Only V-J combinations with frequency above 0.0001, covering 99% to 99.2% of repertoires, were analysed. The TCS score was defined as F50 (clonal expansion) divided by E x V (chaos), with BLOSUM62-based TCRdist calculated between CDR3 peptides within each V-J. Welch's t-statistics and random forest reduced some 510 V-J features to around 14, which were used in a naive Bayes classifier (R e1071). TCRdb itself trimmed the public reads at Q25 with fastp, ran MiXCR and retained productive beta chains. Each CDR3 protein gets just one entry, which takes the most common genes and DNA from the rows behind it. None of the V and J calls come from the authors' own analysis; TCRdb made them. This sample lists approximately 400,000 distinct CDR3 sequences; 15% to 19% were detected once. The biggest ten clones account for around a quarter of the sample.

Comment on this clonotype: Its antigen is still unknown. Base qualities are not at hand, and no much larger clone is one base apart.

Results the study describes overall, beyond this receptor: Sample size was not statistically predetermined, and investigators were not blinded to group allocation. In validation, the model predicted progression to ophthalmopathy a median of 6.5 months before onset, with roughly 68% sensitivity and around 76% specificity. Most expanded thyroid clonotypes (frequency above 0.001) were also detected in blood, a finding suggesting that blood repertoires may reflect thyroid immune responses. In cross-validation, a model built on a 13 V-J signature told ophthalmopathy apart from stable hyperthyroidism with 85% to 90% sensitivity and roughly 81% specificity, and in testing the same model reached 80%/75%.

Measured from the cysteine to the phenylalanine, the CDR3 is 14 residues long. CDR3 DNA only is kept here, 42 bases in frame from base 1. For CDR1 and CDR2, the germline V gene lists SGHRS and YFSETQ. Compared with germline, V lacks 3 bases and J lacks 2 bases; bases without a gene match: 4. Hyperthyroidism patients were newly diagnosed, had a disease duration of under 2 months, and were aged 18 to 65 years. Patients with uncontrolled infections, other autoimmune diseases, pregnancy or lactation were excluded. Diagnoses were based on clinical symptoms, serum thyroxine and TRAb, thyroid ultrasound and orbital computed tomography. For progressor patients, blood was drawn at the first diagnosis of hyperthyroidism, before any ophthalmopathy symptoms had appeared. PBMCs were isolated from about 9.2 ml of fresh peripheral blood by Ficoll-Paque density gradient centrifugation. Patients classed as progressors first received a Graves' hyperthyroidism diagnosis and then went on to develop ophthalmopathy during follow-up. Total RNA was extracted with Trizol reagent, and quality was checked on an Agilent 2100 Bioanalyzer.

This clonotype originated in a woman under 30 with Graves' hyperthyroidism that later progressed to Graves' ophthalmopathy. The chain uses TRBV5-1 and TRBJ2-5; TRBD1 fits 7 bases in the junction. The sequencing sample was made of blood. The nucleotide sequence is given as TGCGCCAGCAGCTCGGGACAGACACAAGAGACCCAGTACTTC. Translated, it gives CASSSGQTQETQYF.